Listed below are T cell receptor beta chains from one sample, sequenced in a study of shared clonotypes between healthy human individuals. Clones were sequenced by immunoSEQ multiplex PCR, and TCRdb holds only the in-frame ones, with some missing. The table has 600,000 to 750,000 clones, 72% seen once. Sequencing was performed on memory CD4+ T cells sorted from blood. Receptors originate from a woman aged 25 to 39 in good health. The CDR3 runs from the conserved cysteine through the conserved F or W. The D gene is left open where the match is weak. Clone size, where shown, is once, few, many, or a class for clones that have expanded.

TRBJ2-7,TRBV5-8,NA,NA,TGTGCCAGCAGCTCTAGGGTTTCGGCAGGGCTAACCTACGAGCAGTACTTC,CASSSRVSAGLTYEQYF
TRBJ1-4,TRBV5-1,TRBD1,once,TGCGCCAGCAGCCGACAGGGGTCTTTTAAGGAAAAACTGTTTTTT,CASSRQGSFKEKLFF
TRBJ2-2,TRBV28,NA,NA,TGTGCCAGCACTCTGAACACCGGGGAGCTGTTTTTT,CASTLNTGELFF
TRBJ2-1,TRBV5-4,TRBD2,many,TGTGCCAGCACCGGAGGGGCTAGCGGGTCCGATGAGCAGTTCTTC,CASTGGASGSDEQFF
TRBJ1-2,TRBV5-1,NA,NA,TGCGCCAGCAGCTCCCAGGCGGGGGGTGCCTATGGCTACACCTTC,CASSSQAGGAYGYTF
TRBJ2-7,TRBV28,NA,NA,TGTGCCAGCAGTCCCGGGGATTCCTACGAGCAGTACTTC,CASSPGDSYEQYF
TRBJ2-7,TRBV28,NA,NA,TGTGCCAGCAGCTCAGCCTCCTACGAGCAGTACTTC,CASSSASYEQYF
TRBJ1-2,TRBV19,NA,NA,TGTGCCAGTAGTATAAGGGTCGGGATCGACTATGGCTACACCTTC,CASSIRVGIDYGYTF
TRBJ2-1,TRBV5-1,NA,NA,TGCGCCAGCAGCTTGCGGCGGAACAACAATGAGCAGTTCTTC,CASSLRRNNNEQFF
TRBJ1-1,TRBV28,NA,NA,TGTGCCAGCAGTTTTGTTGCTGGGCGGGGGAACACTGAAGCTTTCTTT,CASSFVAGRGNTEAFF
TRBJ2-1,TRBV4-1,NA,NA,TGCGCCAGCAGCCCCACTAAAGGGCTTAGCTCCTACAATGAGCAGTTCTTC,CASSPTKGLSSYNEQFF
TRBJ2-5,TRBV9,NA,NA,TGTGCCAGCAGCGTCGGGTTCCAAGAGACCCAGTACTTC,CASSVGFQETQYF
TRBJ2-2,TRBV6-5,TRBD1,NA,TGTGCCACCACCGGGACAGGGCCTTTTATCGGGGAGCTGTTTTTT,CATTGTGPFIGELFF
TRBJ2-5,TRBV27,NA,many,TGTGCCAGCAGTCAACGGGACGGCCAAGAGACCCAGTACTTC,CASSQRDGQETQYF
TRBJ2-7,TRBV7-2,TRBD2,NA,TGTGCCAGCAGCCGCCGGACTAGCGCCGTCGAGCAGTACTTC,CASSRRTSAVEQYF
TRBJ2-6,TRBV29-1,NA,few,TGCAGCGTTGAAACAGGGTCTGGGGCCAACGTCCTGACTTTC,CSVETGSGANVLTF
TRBJ2-1,TRBV4-1,TRBD1,NA,TGCGCCAGCAGCTCGTCAGACAGGGACAATGAGCAGTTCTTC,CASSSSDRDNEQFF
TRBJ1-3,TRBV5-4,NA,many,TGTGCCAGCAGCACGGCAGGGCTCTCTGGAAACACCATATATTTT,CASSTAGLSGNTIYF
TRBJ1-2,TRBV9,TRBD1,NA,TGTGCCAGCAGCCCCACAGGGGAAGGCTACACCTTC,CASSPTGEGYTF
TRBJ2-3,TRBV19,TRBD1,NA,TGTGCCAGTAGTAACTCAGGGGGCTTGGATACGCAGTATTTT,CASSNSGGLDTQYF
TRBJ2-7,TRBV6-6,TRBD1,NA,TGTGCCAGTAAAAGACTGACCGGGACAGGGGGCGAGCAGTACTTC,CASKRLTGTGGEQYF
TRBJ1-5,TRBV6-1,TRBD1,NA,TGTGCCAGCAGTGGGACAGGGAATAATCAGCCCCAGCATTTT,CASSGTGNNQPQHF
TRBJ1-2,TRBV2,NA,NA,TGTGCCAGCTCAAAAGGGGGGGCTGGTGGCTACACCTTC,CASSKGGAGGYTF
TRBJ2-7,TRBV14,TRBD2,few,TGTGCCAGCAGCCAAGGCGGGCGGGGACTAGTGCGACACGAGCAGTACTTC,CASSQGGRGLVRHEQYF